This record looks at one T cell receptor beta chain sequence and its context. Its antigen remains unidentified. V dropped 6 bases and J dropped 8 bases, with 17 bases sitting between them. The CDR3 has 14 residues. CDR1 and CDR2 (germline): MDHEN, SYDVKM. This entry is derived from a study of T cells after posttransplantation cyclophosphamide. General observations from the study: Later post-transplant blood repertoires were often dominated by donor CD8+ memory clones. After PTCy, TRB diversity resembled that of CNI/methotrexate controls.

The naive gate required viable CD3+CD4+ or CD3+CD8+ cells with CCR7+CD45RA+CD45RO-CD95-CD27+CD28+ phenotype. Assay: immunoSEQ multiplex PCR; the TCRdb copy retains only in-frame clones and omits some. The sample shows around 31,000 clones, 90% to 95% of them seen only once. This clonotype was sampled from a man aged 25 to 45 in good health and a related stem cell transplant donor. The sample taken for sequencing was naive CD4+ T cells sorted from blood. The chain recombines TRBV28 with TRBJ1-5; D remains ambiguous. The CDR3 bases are TGTGCCAGCAGCCCCCCCTGGGTAGCGGAGCCCCAGCATTTT. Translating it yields CASSPPWVAEPQHF.